This T cell receptor beta chain stems from a study of T cell repertoires in ileal Crohn's disease. Turning to the study itself: Approximately 32% were active smokers at surgery; median disease duration was roughly 8 years.

General study findings and limits: Clonal expansions were more frequent in active smokers than non-smokers at surgery.

This CDR3 is 14 amino acids long. Germline V gene sequence: CDR1 SQVTM, CDR2 ANQGSEA. Losses at the gene ends were 5 bases for V and 4 bases for J; bases not matched to a gene: 5. Produced via immunoSEQ multiplex PCR; TCRdb's table is partial and in-frame only. The sample consists of approximately 14,000 clones, about 85% of them appearing once. This clone was detected only once. What it binds is not known. This clonotype was sampled from an adult with Crohn's disease. The sequenced material came from ileal tissue. This chain connects TRBV29-1 to TRBJ2-3; 11 bases map to TRBD1. The CDR3 spells CSVRDRGNPDTQYF. The CDR3 DNA reads as TGCAGCGTTCGGGACAGGGGGAACCCAGATACGCAGTATTTT.